Presented here are 24 T cell receptor beta chains from one specimen sequenced in a study of shared clonotypes between healthy human individuals. Sequencing used immunoSEQ multiplex PCR; TCRdb keeps in-frame clones, though not all of them. In the table there are more than 400,000 clones, 90% to 96% of which are singletons. Input material: naive CD4+ T cells sorted from blood. Subset here: CD45RA+ positively selected. The receptors were sampled from a woman in her 30s in good health.

This clone was counted a single time. This sequence joins TRBV9 and TRBJ1-1, with D unclear. Trimming stripped 0 bases from V and 1 base from J, with 10 bases between. The CDR3 has 15 amino acids. Germline-derived CDR1 and CDR2 are SGDLS and YYNGEE. CDR3 DNA: TGTGCCAGCAGCGTAGAACCCGGAGAGAACACTGAAGCTTTCTTT. Amino acid sequence: CASSVEPGENTEAFF.

The chain has TRBV7-2 and TRBJ2-7; TRBD2 matches 9 bases. Germline CDR1 and CDR2: SGHTA and FQGNSA. The CDR3 covers 13 residues. The junction had 1 base not matched to a gene; V was cut back by 5 bases and J by 2 bases. The CDR3 protein is CASSRLAAYEQYF. In DNA, the CDR3 is TGTGCCAGCAGCCGACTAGCGGCCTACGAGCAGTACTTC.

The CDR3 DNA follows: TGTGCCAGCCTCCGGGACAGGAACACAGATACGCAGTATTTT. Translation gives CASLRDRNTDTQYF. The rearrangement links TRBV2 to TRBJ2-3, with 8 positions matching TRBD1. Losses at the gene ends were 8 bases for V and 2 bases for J; bases not matched to a gene: 6. The germline CDR1 and CDR2 sequences are SNHLY and FYNNEI. This CDR3 is built from 14 residues.

This chain uses TRBV5-1 with TRBJ2-7, with TRBD2 matching over 9 bases. Germline V lookup: CDR1 SGHRS, CDR2 YFSETQ. The CDR3 length is 16 residues. After removal of 4 bases from V and 6 bases from J, the junction contained 14 bases not matched to a gene. DNA for the CDR3: TGCGCCAGCAGCCCTCAGGGGGTAGCGGGAGAACGCGAGCAGTACTTC. Protein product: CASSPQGVAGEREQYF.

The J gene is TRBJ2-5, the V gene TRBV7-9; 10 bases line up with TRBD1. The assigned J gene may be wrong: the sequence end matches TRBJ2-7 better. Germline lookup yields CDR1 SEHNR and CDR2 FQNEAQ (reference sequence). CDR3 length equals 14 residues. The chain's CDR3 is CASSFDRGPYEQYF. The CDR3 DNA reads TGTGCCAGCAGCTTTGACAGGGGGCCCTACGAGCAGTACTTC.

As for this clone: The same CDR3 arises from other DNA sequences in this sample as well. The gene calls are TRBV7-2 and TRBJ2-2; the D gene is possibly TRBD1 (5 bases). V was pared by 3 bases and J by 3 bases, with 11 bases between. The germline V gene encodes CDR1 SGHTA and CDR2 FQGNSA. The CDR3 covers 15 residues. CDR3 in DNA: TGTGCCAGCAGCTTGCAGCAGGGATACACCGGGGAGCTGTTTTTT. It codes for CASSLQQGYTGELFF.

The V call is TRBV28, the J call TRBJ2-2, with 7 bases that match TRBD2. The CDR3 totals 17 residues. With V trimmed by 3 bases and J by 1 base, 8 bases remained unmatched. Germline V lookup: CDR1 MDHEN, CDR2 SYDVKM. The CDR3 sequence is CASSFRQAGLNTGELFF. The CDR3 DNA sequence: TGTGCCAGCAGTTTCCGCCAAGCGGGGCTGAACACCGGGGAGCTGTTTTTT.

The CDR3 nucleotides read TGTGCCAGCAGCATATTCGGACTAGCGGGAGGAGAGACCCAGTACTTC. Translated, it gives CASSIFGLAGGETQYF. The chain joins TRBV7-2 to TRBJ2-5, with 14 bases that match TRBD2. J gave up 4 bases and V 5 bases, and 6 bases lay outside the gene matches. Germline assignment: CDR1 SGHTA and CDR2 FQGNSA. The CDR3 is 16 amino acids.

The genes are TRBV6-6 and TRBJ2-5, with TRBD2 matching 7 bases. With 2 bases clipped from V and 6 bases from J, the junction kept 9 bases outside the gene matches. The CDR3 spans 15 residues. The V gene's germline CDR1 is MNHNY and CDR2 SVGAGI (reference sequence). The CDR3 is CASSYELADPKTQYF. DNA for the CDR3: TGTGCCAGCAGTTACGAGCTAGCGGATCCTAAGACCCAGTACTTC.

V gene TRBV7-9 combines with J gene TRBJ1-2; D gene unclear. The CDR3 is made up of 12 amino acids. CDR1 is SEHNR and CDR2 is FQNEAQ in the germline V gene (reference sequence). Trimming removed 3 bases from V and 4 bases from J, with 6 bases in between. In nucleotides, the CDR3 is TGTGCCAGCAGCTTGTTTCGCTATGGCTACACCTTC. Translating gives CASSLFRYGYTF.

The gene calls are TRBV28 and TRBJ1-2, with D perhaps matching TRBD1 (5 bases). Looked up from germline, CDR1 is MDHEN and CDR2 is SYDVKM. V was shortened by 6 bases and J by 3 bases, with 8 bases between the two germline ends. This CDR3 has 12 residues. The CDR3 bases are TGTGCCAGCAGAGGGGATCACTATGGCTACACCTTC. This encodes CASRGDHYGYTF.

J is TRBJ2-7 and V is TRBV10-3; 7 nucleotides align to TRBD2. CDR1 and CDR2 (germline): ENHRY, SYGVKD. The CDR3 spans 16 residues. V gave up 2 bases and J gave up 3 bases; unmatched junction bases: 10. The CDR3 region is CAISETQPSGNYEQYF. DNA for the CDR3: TGTGCCATCAGTGAGACCCAGCCTAGCGGAAACTACGAGCAGTACTTC.

The J gene is TRBJ2-5, the V gene TRBV28, with TRBD1 as a possible D gene (6 bases). With the DNA end fitting TRBJ2-7 better, the J assignment may be wrong. Germline V gene data show CDR1 as MDHEN and CDR2 as SYDVKM. The CDR3 loop spans 18 amino acids. As DNA, the CDR3 is TGTGCCAGCACCGACCCACTGGGGGTACAGGGAAGCTCCTACGAGCAGTACTTC. Translating it yields CASTDPLGVQGSSYEQYF.

The chain uses TRBV7-9 and TRBJ1-1, with D possibly matching TRBD1 (6 bases). V lost 6 bases and J 6 bases, leaving 8 bases between the germline ends. Per the germline V gene, CDR1 is SEHNR and CDR2 is FQNEAQ (reference sequence). This CDR3 is built from 11 residues. The CDR3 spells CASSPGAEAFF. In DNA form, the CDR3 reads TGTGCCAGCAGTCCAGGGGCTGAAGCTTTCTTT.

V usage is TRBV5-6 and J usage is TRBJ2-1; D is undetermined. CDR3 length equals 12 residues. V lost 0 bases, J lost 9 bases, and 7 bases lay in between. Germline loops: CDR1 SGHDT, CDR2 YYEEEE. The CDR3 here is CASSLVGFEQFF. The DNA of the CDR3 is TGTGCCAGCAGCTTGGTTGGGTTTGAGCAGTTCTTC.

The chain employs TRBV29-1 and TRBJ2-1; tentatively, D is TRBD2 (6 bases). The germline gives CDR1 SQVTM, CDR2 ANQGSEA. Trimming shortened V by 5 bases and J by 8 bases, and 13 bases separated the two germline ends. The CDR3 is 12 residues long. CDR3 in DNA: TGCAGCGTTTACACTAGCTGGGATGAGCAGTTCTTC. Its translation: CSVYTSWDEQFF.

The chain uses TRBV18 and TRBJ2-1; D remains unclear. Trimming cost V 0 bases and J 8 bases, with 5 bases left between them. CDR1 is KGHSH, CDR2 LQKENI, per germline. This CDR3 has 12 residues. The CDR3 is CASSPPRYEQFF. Here the CDR3 DNA reads TGTGCCAGCTCACCACCGAGATATGAGCAGTTCTTC.

This clone was found once. J is TRBJ2-7 and V is TRBV28; 10 bases align to TRBD1. V gave up 6 bases and J gave up 2 bases; unmatched junction bases: 7. CDR1 MDHEN and CDR2 SYDVKM come from the germline V gene. CDR3 length: 15 amino acids. The CDR3 loop reads CASSHGTGVTYEQYF. The DNA for the CDR3 is TGTGCCAGCAGCCACGGGACAGGGGTAACCTACGAGCAGTACTTC. Full variable domain (missing parts from reference TRBV28 and TRBJ2-7): DVKVTQSSRYLVKRTGEKVFLECVQDMDHENMFWYRQDPGLGLRLIYFSYDVKMKEKGDIPEGYSVSREKKERFSLILESASTNQTSMYLCASSHGTGVTYEQYFGPGTRLTVT.

This chain connects TRBV6-5 to TRBJ2-1; D is unclear. The CDR3 is 12 residues long. V was trimmed by 6 bases and J by 8 bases, leaving 11 bases between them. Germline V gene sequence: CDR1 MNHEY, CDR2 SVGAGI. DNA for the CDR3: TGTGCCAGCAGGACACTGTGGGATGAGCAGTTCTTC. As protein: CASRTLWDEQFF.

V and J are TRBV7-8 and TRBJ2-3; a possible D gene is TRBD1 (5 bases). The CDR3 totals 14 residues. Trimming pared 2 bases from V and 1 base from J, leaving 7 bases between. The V gene's germline CDR1 is SGHVS and CDR2 FQNEAQ. CDR3 sequence (DNA): TGTGCCAGCAGCTTACAGGGCCGCACAGATACGCAGTATTTT. Translating gives CASSLQGRTDTQYF.

The rearrangement links TRBV28 to TRBJ2-3; 11 nucleotides match TRBD2. J gave up 3 bases and V 5 bases, and 13 bases lay outside the gene matches. The CDR3 length is 18 residues. The germline gives CDR1 MDHEN, CDR2 SYDVKM. The CDR3 DNA reads TGTGCCAGCAGTCTTTATGTAGCGGGAGGGATCTCTACAGATACGCAGTATTTT. It yields the protein CASSLYVAGGISTDTQYF.

The chain uses TRBV28 and TRBJ2-7, with D maybe TRBD2 (7 bases). The CDR3 has 15 amino acids. The germline V and J ends were trimmed by 4 bases and 3 bases, with 16 bases remaining between them. Germline assignment: CDR1 MDHEN and CDR2 SYDVKM. DNA for the CDR3: TGTGCCAGCAGTTCTAGGGGGGGTAAAGGCTACGAGCAGTACTTC. It specifies CASSSRGGKGYEQYF. The variable domain in full, completed from reference TRBV28 and TRBJ2-7, reads DVKVTQSSRYLVKRTGEKVFLECVQDMDHENMFWYRQDPGLGLRLIYFSYDVKMKEKGDIPEGYSVSREKKERFSLILESASTNQTSMYLCASSSRGGKGYEQYFGPGTRLTVT.

The V gene is TRBV2, the J gene TRBJ2-1, with 7 bases aligning to TRBD2. J gave up 1 base and V 2 bases, and 5 bases lay outside the gene matches. The CDR3 runs to 16 residues. The germline gives CDR1 SNHLY, CDR2 FYNNEI. The CDR3 DNA sequence: TGTGCCAGCAGTGAACTCCTAGCGGCTTCCTACAATGAGCAGTTCTTC. Its translation is CASSELLAASYNEQFF. The variable domain in full, with the rest retrieved from reference TRBV2 and TRBJ2-1, is EPEVTQTPSHQVTQMGQEVILRCVPISNHLYFYWYRQILGQKVEFLVSFYNNEISEKSEIFDDQFSVERPDGSNFTLKIRSTKLEDSAMYFCASSELLAASYNEQFFGPGTRLTVL.

The chain joins TRBV6-5 to TRBJ1-1; 8 bases align to TRBD1. V gave up 2 bases and J gave up 1 base; unmatched junction bases: 6. Germline lookup yields CDR1 MNHEY and CDR2 SVGAGI. CDR3 length: 16 amino acids. The CDR3 sequence: CASSYATGTGNTEAFF. The CDR3 DNA reads TGTGCCAGCAGTTACGCGACCGGGACAGGGAACACTGAAGCTTTCTTT.